Below are 15 T cell receptor beta chains sequenced from a single sample in a study of blood T cell repertoires in COVID-19. Data came from immunoSEQ multiplex PCR; TCRdb stores just in-frame clones and leaves some out. Seen here are 140,000 or so clones, approximately 88% observed once, and the top ten hold over 0.85%. Material for sequencing was peripheral blood. The receptors come from a woman aged 45-59 years with acute or convalescent COVID-19.

This chain uses TRBV18 with TRBJ2-3, with TRBD2 as a possible D gene (5 bases). Germline V CDR1 and CDR2: KGHSH, LQKENI. V was shortened by 3 bases and J by 10 bases, with 14 bases between the two germline ends. CDR3 length equals 13 residues. CDR3 coding DNA: TGTGCCAGCTCACCGGAGGCCCGAGGGTCGCAGTATTTT. Amino acids: CASSPEARGSQYF.

The genes are TRBV4-1 and TRBJ1-1; D call uncertain. CDR1 and CDR2 from the germline V gene are MGHRA and YSYEKL. Trimming removed 3 bases at V and 7 bases at J, with 9 bases between. The CDR3 covers 12 residues. The DNA of the CDR3 is TGCGCCAGCAGCCATGGACGGGGTGAAGCTTTCTTT. It codes for CASSHGRGEAFF.

V and J are TRBV24-1 and TRBJ2-1; the D gene is possibly TRBD2 (5 bases). V gave up 9 bases and J gave up 9 bases, with 14 bases separating them. CDR1 KGHDR and CDR2 SFDVKD come from the germline V gene. The CDR3 has 12 amino acids. The CDR3 DNA follows: TGTGCCACCCGAGGGCCCGTGACTGAGCAGTTCTTC. It is translated as CATRGPVTEQFF.

The chain employs TRBV5-1 and TRBJ2-3; 8 bases agree with TRBD2. The CDR3 totals 14 residues. Germline trimming cut 4 bases from V and 4 bases from J; bases unmatched to any gene: 5. CDR1 and CDR2 from the germline V gene are SGHRS and YFSETQ. The CDR3 DNA follows: TGCGCCAGCAGCGTGGGACTAGACGCAGATACGCAGTATTTT. Translation gives CASSVGLDADTQYF.

This clone was counted a single time. The chain carries TRBV10-2 and TRBJ1-5; 8 positions agree with TRBD1. There are 16 residues in the CDR3. Trimming removed 6 bases from V and 3 bases from J; junction bases left unmatched: 10. Germline V gene sequence: CDR1 WSHSY, CDR2 SAAADI. The CDR3 spells CASSSDRASNNQPQHF. The DNA of the CDR3 is TGCGCCAGCAGCTCGGACAGGGCGAGTAACAATCAGCCCCAGCATTTT.

The chain links TRBV19 to TRBJ1-2; possibly TRBD1 for D (6 bases). The length of the CDR3 is 13 residues. The V gene's germline CDR1 is LNHDA and CDR2 SQIVND (reference sequence). Between the trimmed V and J ends, which lost 6 bases and 4 bases, there was a span of 12 bases. The CDR3 DNA reads as TGTGCCAGTAGCCAGGGGACGAGCTATGGCTACACCTTC. It is translated as CASSQGTSYGYTF. Full variable domain (remainder filled in from reference TRBV19 and TRBJ1-2): DGGITQSPKYLFRKEGQNVTLSCEQNLNHDAMYWYRQDPGQGLRLIYYSQIVNDFQKGDIAEGYSVSREKKESFPLTVTSAQKNPTAFYLCASSQGTSYGYTFGSGTRLTVV.

The V and J genes are TRBV9 and TRBJ1-2, with D unclear. Germline V lookup: CDR1 SGDLS, CDR2 YYNGEE. Deletions cut 1 base from V and 3 bases from J, with 7 bases between. This CDR3 contains 13 residues. The CDR3 bases are TGTGCCAGCAGCGTACACCGCGACTATGGCTACACCTTC. This gives the protein CASSVHRDYGYTF.

The chain links TRBV5-5 to TRBJ2-7; TRBD1 agrees at 7 bases. Germline CDR1 reads SGHKS; CDR2 reads YYEKEE (reference sequence). V was pared by 4 bases and J by 5 bases, with 9 bases of the junction left unmatched. This CDR3 region has 14 residues. The CDR3 loop is CASSPSTGNHEQYF. In DNA form, the CDR3 reads TGTGCCAGCAGCCCTTCGACAGGGAACCACGAGCAGTACTTC.

The chain links TRBV19 to TRBJ2-1, with 8 nucleotides matching TRBD1. From germline, CDR1 is LNHDA and CDR2 SQIVND (reference sequence). V was clipped by 4 bases and J by 5 bases; unmatched bases: 7. CDR3 length equals 15 residues. The CDR3 here is CASSTYSDRDNEQFF. CDR3 in DNA: TGTGCCAGTAGTACCTACTCGGACAGGGACAATGAGCAGTTCTTC.

The V and J genes are TRBV11-1 and TRBJ1-1; D gene unclear. CDR1 SGHAT and CDR2 FQDESV come from the germline V gene (reference sequence). This CDR3 contains 12 residues. Trimming shortened V by 4 bases and J by 1 base, and 4 bases separated the two germline ends. The CDR3 reads CASSSRNTEAFF. The DNA for the CDR3 is TGTGCCAGCAGCTCCAGGAACACTGAAGCTTTCTTT.

The gene calls are TRBV30 and TRBJ2-2; 9 positions match TRBD1. Germline CDR1 GTSNPN, CDR2 SVGIG (reference sequence). This CDR3 comprises 13 residues. The junction had 2 bases not matched to a gene; V was cut back by 4 bases and J by 5 bases. CDR3 region: CAWNRGLTGELFF. As DNA, the CDR3 is TGTGCCTGGAACAGGGGGCTGACCGGGGAGCTGTTTTTT.

This chain links TRBV5-1 with TRBJ2-3; D is unresolved. Germline-derived CDR1 and CDR2 are SGHRS and YFSETQ. Trimming removed 0 bases at V and 0 bases at J, with 14 bases between. The CDR3 runs 17 residues. The CDR3 DNA reads TGCGCCAGCAGCTTGGTTGCACTCACCCTTAGCACAGATACGCAGTATTTT. Amino acid sequence: CASSLVALTLSTDTQYF.

The chain links TRBV29-1 to TRBJ1-5, with 7 positions matching TRBD1. V shed 6 bases and J 1 base; nucleotides not matched to a gene: 3. Germline CDR1 SQVTM, CDR2 ANQGSEA. CDR3 length: 13 residues. CDR3 in DNA: TGCAGCGTCACCAGGGGGAGCAATCAGCCCCAGCATTTT. Protein product: CSVTRGSNQPQHF.

The gene calls are TRBV6-2 or TRBV6-3 and TRBJ1-2; tentatively, D is TRBD1 (6 bases). This CDR3 is built from 14 residues. Between the trimmed V and J ends, which lost 4 bases and 4 bases, there was a span of 13 bases. Germline CDR1 reads MNHEY; CDR2 reads SVGEGT. The DNA of the CDR3 is TGTGCCAGCAGTTTTGGGGGGGCATTCTATGGCTACACCTTC. Residues: CASSFGGAFYGYTF.

V gene TRBV7-2 combines with J gene TRBJ2-7, with 12 bases lining up with TRBD2. J gave up 3 bases and V 4 bases, and 10 bases lay outside the gene matches. Germline CDR1 reads SGHTA; CDR2 reads FQGNSA. The CDR3 consists of 17 residues. The DNA of the CDR3 is TGTGCCAGCAGCTCCCAAGGACTAGCGGGGATCTACTACGAGCAGTACTTC. This translates into CASSSQGLAGIYYEQYF.